These 9 T cell receptor beta chains were all obtained from the same sample, sequenced in a study of PD-1 blockade in classical Hodgkin lymphoma. Assay used: immunoSEQ multiplex PCR; TCRdb lists only in-frame clones, some missing. The profile shows 15,000 to 20,000 clones, less than 75% of them singletons. Specified time point: cycle 4 day 1 (C4D1), after six to seven weeks of nivolumab. The patients all showed relapse after autologous stem cell transplantation, while their brentuximab vedotin exposure varied. The specimen comprised peripheral blood mononuclear cells (PBMCs), sampled before the fourth cycle of nivolumab. Every receptor here comes from a human donor with classical Hodgkin lymphoma.

The rearrangement uses TRBV28 and TRBJ2-1, with TRBD2 as a possible D gene (5 bases). The germline gives CDR1 MDHEN, CDR2 SYDVKM. V was trimmed by 8 bases and J by 9 bases, leaving 14 bases between them. This CDR3 has 12 residues. In nucleotides, the CDR3 is TGTGCCAGCTGTGACAATGGGAGTGAGCAGTTCTTC. This codes for CASCDNGSEQFF.

This clone was counted a few times. The chain uses TRBV19 and TRBJ1-5, with 10 bases that match TRBD1. The V segment lost 7 bases and the J segment 3 bases; nucleotides outside the gene matches: 6. CDR3 length equals 15 residues. Looked up from germline, CDR1 is LNHDA and CDR2 is SQIVND (reference sequence). CDR3 coding DNA: TGTGCCAGTACCCCGGGACAGGGGCCCAATCAGCCCCAGCATTTT. As protein: CASTPGQGPNQPQHF.

The chain joins TRBV7-8 to TRBJ2-1, with TRBD1 as a possible D gene (6 bases). This CDR3 has 14 residues. The germline V gene has CDR1 SGHVS and CDR2 FQNEAQ. V was clipped by 4 bases and J by 3 bases, with 10 bases between them. The CDR3 DNA sequence: TGTGCCAGCAGCTCAGGGGACGTCTACAATGAGCAGTTCTTC. Translated, it gives CASSSGDVYNEQFF.

The CDR3 DNA reads as TGTGCCAGCAGCTTTCTGGGGACCGGGGAGCTGTTTTTT. The encoded protein is CASSFLGTGELFF. This sequence joins TRBV7-2 and TRBJ2-2, with D hard to call. The V gene lost 3 bases and the J gene lost 5 bases, with 7 bases spanning the gap. CDR1 and CDR2 (germline): SGHTA, FQGNSA. The CDR3 consists of 13 residues.

This clone is classed as medium-sized. The gene calls are TRBV9 and TRBJ2-2; the D gene is possibly TRBD1 (7 bases). The CDR3 loop spans 15 amino acids. Germline CDR1 and CDR2: SGDLS and YYNGEE. V shed 3 bases and J shed 4 bases, with 13 bases lying between them. CDR3 sequence reads: CASSGRGARTGELFF. For the CDR3, the DNA is TGTGCCAGCAGCGGCAGGGGGGCGCGCACCGGGGAGCTGTTTTTT.

This clone was counted a few times. The chain is built from TRBV19 and TRBJ2-7; D possibly corresponds to TRBD1 (5 bases). The CDR3 is 13 amino acids. V was cut by 3 bases and J by 4 bases, with 10 bases left in between. CDR1 and CDR2 from the germline V gene are LNHDA and SQIVND (reference sequence). The CDR3 bases are TGTGCCAGTAGTATGGGGCACCGTTACGAGCAGTACTTC. Residues: CASSMGHRYEQYF. Variable domain in full (rest from reference TRBV19 and TRBJ2-7): DGGITQSPKYLFRKEGQNVTLSCEQNLNHDAMYWYRQDPGQGLRLIYYSQIVNDFQKGDIAEGYSVSREKKESFPLTVTSAQKNPTAFYLCASSMGHRYEQYFGPGTRLTVT.

This clone has only a few counts. The chain has TRBV9 and TRBJ1-5; D call uncertain. CDR3 size: 14 residues. V lost 0 bases and J lost 3, with 7 bases in between. Germline V lookup: CDR1 SGDLS, CDR2 YYNGEE. The CDR3 DNA is TGTGCCAGCAGCGTAGGGGCAGCCAATCAGCCCCAGCATTTT. This sequence encodes CASSVGAANQPQHF.

V usage is TRBV6-6 and J usage is TRBJ1-1; D may be TRBD1 (5 bases). The CDR3 contains 15 residues. V shed 3 bases and J shed 0 bases, with 11 bases lying between them. Per germline, CDR1 MNHNY and CDR2 SVGAGI (reference sequence). The CDR3: CASSYSGRLNTEAFF. CDR3 nucleotides: TGTGCCAGCAGTTATTCGGGACGGTTGAACACTGAAGCTTTCTTT.

This clone occurred a few times. The chain has TRBV5-1 and TRBJ2-7, with a possible D match to TRBD2 (6 bases). The CDR3 totals 16 residues. The V end was cut by 3 bases, the J end by 4 bases, with 20 bases between. The germline V gene encodes CDR1 SGHRS and CDR2 YFSETQ. CDR3 protein: CASSWGDGSGGYEQYF. For the CDR3, the DNA is TGCGCCAGCAGCTGGGGGGATGGGTCTGGCGGGTACGAGCAGTACTTC.